This T cell receptor beta chain originates from a study of cytotoxic CD8 clonotypes in ibrutinib-treated CLL. The CDR3 loop spans 14 amino acids. The germline V gene has CDR1 MNHEY and CDR2 SMNVEV (reference sequence). The germline V and J ends were trimmed by 8 bases and 0 bases, with 14 bases remaining between them. Study-wide results and caveats: Sustained-remission and progressing patients had unequal sampling times.

To note about this clone: Its target is unknown.

Clones were read by immunoSEQ multiplex PCR, and TCRdb kept only the in-frame ones, dropping some. Here the sample spans around 60,000 clones, less than 75% being singletons. V is TRBV27 and J is TRBJ2-7; possible D gene TRBD2, 5 bases. The clonotype was recovered from a human donor with chronic lymphocytic leukemia. The starting material was PBMCs, obtained after 12 months of ibrutinib treatment. The CDR3 DNA follows: TGTGCCAGCGGTTATGTCCGGGGCTCCTACGAGCAGTACTTC. Translated: CASGYVRGSYEQYF.